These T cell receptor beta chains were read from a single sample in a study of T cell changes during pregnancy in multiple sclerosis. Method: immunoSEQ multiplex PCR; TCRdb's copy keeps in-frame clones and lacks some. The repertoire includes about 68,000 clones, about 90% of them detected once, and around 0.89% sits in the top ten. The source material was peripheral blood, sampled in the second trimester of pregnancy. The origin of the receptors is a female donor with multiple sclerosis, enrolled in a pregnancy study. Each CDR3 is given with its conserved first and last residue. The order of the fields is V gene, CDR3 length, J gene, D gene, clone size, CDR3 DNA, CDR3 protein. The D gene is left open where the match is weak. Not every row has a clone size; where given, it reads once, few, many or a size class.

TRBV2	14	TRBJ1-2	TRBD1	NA	TGTGCCAGCAATGGACAGGGACCTAACTATGGCTACACCTTC	CASNGQGPNYGYTF
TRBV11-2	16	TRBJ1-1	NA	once	TGTGCCAGCAGCTTAGGGCACATGGGGCAGAACACTGAAGCTTTCTTT	CASSLGHMGQNTEAFF
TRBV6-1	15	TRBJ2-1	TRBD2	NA	TGTGCCAGCAGTGGGACTAGCGGGGGGGCCTATGAGCAGTTCTTC	CASSGTSGGAYEQFF
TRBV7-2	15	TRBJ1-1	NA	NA	TGTGCCAGCAGCTTCCGACATCCTGAGGGCACTGAAGCTTTCTTT	CASSFRHPEGTEAFF
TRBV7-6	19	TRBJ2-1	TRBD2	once	TGTGCCAGCAGCCGGACGGTCCCGGGACTAGCGGGGGGCCCAAATGAGCAGTTCTTC	CASSRTVPGLAGGPNEQFF
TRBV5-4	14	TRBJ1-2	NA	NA	TGTGCCAGCAGCCGCGACAGGCCCAACTATGGCTACACCTTC	CASSRDRPNYGYTF
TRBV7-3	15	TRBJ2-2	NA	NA	TGTGCCAGCAGCTTAAGGACAACGAACACCGGGGAGCTGTTTTTT	CASSLRTTNTGELFF
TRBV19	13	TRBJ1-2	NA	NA	TGTGCCAGTAGGCGTGGAGCTAACTATGGCTACACCTTC	CASRRGANYGYTF
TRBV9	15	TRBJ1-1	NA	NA	TGTGCCAGCAGCCCCCGGGGGGGTGCCGACACTGAAGCTTTCTTT	CASSPRGGADTEAFF
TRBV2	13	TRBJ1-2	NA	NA	TGTGCCAGCAGGGGGGAGGGGACCTATGGCTACACCTTC	CASRGEGTYGYTF
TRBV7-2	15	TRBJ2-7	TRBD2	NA	TGTGCCAGCAGTTTAGCGGGGGGACTAACCTACGAGCAGTACTTC	CASSLAGGLTYEQYF
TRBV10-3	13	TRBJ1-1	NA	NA	TGTGCCATCAGTGACAGGGGGAACACTGAAGCTTTCTTT	CAISDRGNTEAFF
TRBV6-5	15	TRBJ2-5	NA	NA	TGTGCCAGCAGTTACTCGAGGGTTCGGCTGGAGACCCAGTACTTC	CASSYSRVRLETQYF
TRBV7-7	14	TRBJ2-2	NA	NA	TGTGCTAGCAGCCCCGGGACTGGGACCGGGGAGCTGTTTTTT	CASSPGTGTGELFF